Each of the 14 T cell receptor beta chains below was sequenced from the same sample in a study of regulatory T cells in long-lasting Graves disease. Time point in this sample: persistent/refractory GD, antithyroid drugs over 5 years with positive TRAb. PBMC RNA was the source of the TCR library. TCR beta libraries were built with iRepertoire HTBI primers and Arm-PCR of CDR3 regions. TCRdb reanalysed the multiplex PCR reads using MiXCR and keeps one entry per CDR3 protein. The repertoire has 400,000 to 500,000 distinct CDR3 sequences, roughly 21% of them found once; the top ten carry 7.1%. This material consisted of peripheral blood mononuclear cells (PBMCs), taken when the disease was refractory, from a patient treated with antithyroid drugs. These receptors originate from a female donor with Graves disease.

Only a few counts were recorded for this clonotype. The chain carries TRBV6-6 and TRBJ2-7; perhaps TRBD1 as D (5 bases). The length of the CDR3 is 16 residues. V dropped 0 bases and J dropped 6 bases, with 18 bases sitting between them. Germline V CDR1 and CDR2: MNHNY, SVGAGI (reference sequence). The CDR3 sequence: CASSYSVWGEFGEQYF. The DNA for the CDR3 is TGTGCCAGCAGTTACTCGGTATGGGGCGAGTTCGGCGAGCAGTACTTC.

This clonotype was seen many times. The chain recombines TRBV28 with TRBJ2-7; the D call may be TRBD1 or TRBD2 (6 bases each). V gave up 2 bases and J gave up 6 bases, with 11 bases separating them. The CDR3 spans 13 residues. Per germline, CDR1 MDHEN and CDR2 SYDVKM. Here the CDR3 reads CASSLGRGGEQYF. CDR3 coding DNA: TGTGCCAGCAGTTTAGGCAGGGGAGGCGAGCAGTACTTC.

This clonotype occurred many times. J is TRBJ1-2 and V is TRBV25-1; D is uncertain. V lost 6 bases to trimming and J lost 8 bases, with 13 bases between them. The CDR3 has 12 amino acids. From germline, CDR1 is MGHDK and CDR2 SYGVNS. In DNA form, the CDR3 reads TGTGCCAGCAGCCTAGGGATTCTCGGCTACACCTTC. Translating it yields CASSLGILGYTF.

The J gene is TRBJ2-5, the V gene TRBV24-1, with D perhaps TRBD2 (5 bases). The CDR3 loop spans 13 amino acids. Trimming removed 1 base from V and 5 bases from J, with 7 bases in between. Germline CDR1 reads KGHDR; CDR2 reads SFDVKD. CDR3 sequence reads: CATSDLERETQYF. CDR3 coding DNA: TGTGCCACCAGTGATTTAGAGCGGGAGACCCAGTACTTC.

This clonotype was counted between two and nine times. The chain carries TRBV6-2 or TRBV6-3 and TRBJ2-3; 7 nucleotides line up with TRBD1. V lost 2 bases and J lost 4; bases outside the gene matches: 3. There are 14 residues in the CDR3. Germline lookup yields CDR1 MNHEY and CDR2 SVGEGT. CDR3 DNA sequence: TGTGCCAGCAGTTACAGGGGGCGCCCAGATACGCAGTATTTT. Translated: CASSYRGRPDTQYF.

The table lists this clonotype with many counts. The CDR3 sequence: CASSYFRDFTTGELFF. The CDR3 DNA follows: TGTGCCAGCAGTTACTTTCGGGACTTCACCACCGGGGAGCTGTTTTTT. The chain couples TRBV6-5 to TRBJ2-2, with a possible D match to TRBD2 (6 bases). CDR1 is MNHEY and CDR2 is SVGAGI in the germline V gene. This CDR3 region has 16 residues. V was trimmed by 1 base and J by 4 bases, leaving 13 bases between them.

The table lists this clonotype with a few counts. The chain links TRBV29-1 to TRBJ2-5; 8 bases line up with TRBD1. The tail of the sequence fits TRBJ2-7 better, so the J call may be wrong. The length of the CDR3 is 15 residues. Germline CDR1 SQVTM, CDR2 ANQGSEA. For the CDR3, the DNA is TGCAGCGTTGAAGATTTCGGGACAGGTCCGAACGAGCAGTACTTC. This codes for CSVEDFGTGPNEQYF.

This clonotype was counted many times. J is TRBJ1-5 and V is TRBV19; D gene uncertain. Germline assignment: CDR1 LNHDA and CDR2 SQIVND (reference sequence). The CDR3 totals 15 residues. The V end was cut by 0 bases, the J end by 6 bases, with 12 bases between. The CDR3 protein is CASSIDEQSGQPQHF. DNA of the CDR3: TGTGCCAGTAGTATAGACGAACAGTCAGGTCAGCCCCAGCATTTT.

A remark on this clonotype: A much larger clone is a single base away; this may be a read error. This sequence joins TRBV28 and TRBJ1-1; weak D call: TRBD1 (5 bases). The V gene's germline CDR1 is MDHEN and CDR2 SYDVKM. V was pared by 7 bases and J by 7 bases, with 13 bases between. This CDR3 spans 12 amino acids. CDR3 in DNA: TGTGCCAGCACCCTAGAGGGGAGTGAAGCTTTCTTT. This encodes CASTLEGSEAFF.

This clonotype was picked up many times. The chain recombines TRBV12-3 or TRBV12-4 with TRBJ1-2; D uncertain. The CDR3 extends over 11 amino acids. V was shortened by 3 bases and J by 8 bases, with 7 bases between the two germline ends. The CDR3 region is CASSFRNGYTF. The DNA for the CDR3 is TGTGCCAGCAGTTTTCGTAACGGCTACACCTTC.

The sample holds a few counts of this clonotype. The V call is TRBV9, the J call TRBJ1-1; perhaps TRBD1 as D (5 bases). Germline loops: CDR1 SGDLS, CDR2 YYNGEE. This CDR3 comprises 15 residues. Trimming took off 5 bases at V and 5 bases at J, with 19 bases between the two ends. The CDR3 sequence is CASSPVGGEDTEAFF. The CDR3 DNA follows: TGTGCCAGCAGTCCCGTCGGGGGGGAGGATACTGAAGCTTTCTTT.

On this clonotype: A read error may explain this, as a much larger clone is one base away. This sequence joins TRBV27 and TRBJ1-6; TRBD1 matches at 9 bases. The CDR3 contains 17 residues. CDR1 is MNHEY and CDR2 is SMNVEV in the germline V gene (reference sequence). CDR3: CASSLRWDRDNNSPLYF. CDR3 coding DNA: TGTGCCAGCAGTTTAAGGTGGGACAGGGATAATAATTCACCCCTCTACTTT.

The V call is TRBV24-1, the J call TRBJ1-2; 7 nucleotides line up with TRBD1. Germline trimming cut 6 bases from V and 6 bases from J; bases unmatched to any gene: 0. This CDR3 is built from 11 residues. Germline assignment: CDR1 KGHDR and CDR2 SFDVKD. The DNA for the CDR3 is TGTGCCACCAGTACAGGGGATGGCTACACCTTC. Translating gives CATSTGDGYTF.

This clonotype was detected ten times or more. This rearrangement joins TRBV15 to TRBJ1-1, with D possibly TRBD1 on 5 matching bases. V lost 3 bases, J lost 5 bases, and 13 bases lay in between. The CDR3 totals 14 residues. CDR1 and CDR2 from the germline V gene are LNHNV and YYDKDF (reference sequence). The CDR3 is CATSSGDLRTEAFF. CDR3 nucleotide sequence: TGTGCCACCAGCAGCGGGGACTTGAGGACTGAAGCTTTCTTT.